What follows are 10 T cell receptor beta chains derived from one specimen sequenced in a study of T cell repertoires in cytomegalovirus infection. MiXCR, run by TCRdb on the reads, gives a single entry per CDR3 protein. The table has a few hundred thousand distinct CDR3 sequences, around 9.5% seen once. Sequencing was carried out using PBMCs. These TCRs come from a human donor in good health (CMV status not recorded). Some clones in this sample may be carry-over from other donors' samples.

The sample holds a few counts of this clonotype. The chain combines TRBV9 with TRBJ2-3; D is possibly TRBD2 (7 bases). V lost 4 bases and J lost 8, with 23 bases in between. The V gene's germline CDR1 is SGDLS and CDR2 YYNGEE. CDR3 size: 16 residues. The CDR3 sequence: CASSQGGGDYTPTQYF. The CDR3 bases are TGTGCCAGCAGCCAAGGGGGAGGGGACTACACCCCTACGCAGTATTTT.

This clonotype appeared many times. The gene calls are TRBV7-3 and TRBJ2-1, with 8 bases aligning to TRBD2. This CDR3 is built from 13 residues. Looked up from germline, CDR1 is SGHTA and CDR2 is FQGTGA. The V segment lost 3 bases and the J segment 10 bases; nucleotides outside the gene matches: 5. The CDR3 nucleotides are TGTGCCAGCAGCTTTGACGGGGGGGCCGAGCAGTTCTTC. It codes for CASSFDGGAEQFF.

This clonotype was detected ten times or more. The V and J genes are TRBV7-2 and TRBJ2-1; the D gene could be TRBD1 or TRBD2 (5 bases each). Trimming cost V 5 bases and J 10 bases, with 15 bases left between them. CDR3 length: 13 residues. Germline V gene data show CDR1 as SGHTA and CDR2 as FQGNSA. CDR3 DNA sequence: TGTGCCAGCAGCCCGGGGACCCGGGGAGAGCAGTTCTTC. Its protein is CASSPGTRGEQFF.

The chain is built from TRBV20-1 and TRBJ2-4, with D possibly being TRBD1 (6 bases). The CDR3 has 11 residues. V lost 7 bases, J lost 7 bases, and 11 bases lay in between. Germline assignment: CDR1 DFQATT and CDR2 SNEGSKA (reference sequence). The DNA for the CDR3 is TGCAGTGTGGGGACAAAGAACATTCAGTACTTC. Translating it yields CSVGTKNIQYF.

This clonotype was observed many times. V gene TRBV7-2 combines with J gene TRBJ1-3; D is possibly TRBD1 (5 bases). Germline-derived CDR1 and CDR2 are SGHTA and FQGNSA. This CDR3 contains 15 residues. With 5 bases removed from V and 0 bases from J, the gap between germline ends came to 11 bases. The CDR3 loop is CASSPTAISGNTIYF. CDR3 sequence (DNA): TGTGCCAGCAGCCCGACAGCTATCTCTGGAAACACCATATATTTT.

In DNA, the CDR3 is TGCGCCAGCAGCCAGCAACGACAGGGGGGGCGAGGAGGCTACACCTTC. Its translation is CASSQQRQGGRGGYTF. The rearrangement uses TRBV4-1 and TRBJ1-2, with 9 bases identical to TRBD1. CDR3 length equals 16 residues. CDR1 is MGHRA, CDR2 YSYEKL, per germline. V shed 3 bases, J shed 8 bases, and the junction held 13 bases outside the gene matches.

This clonotype was observed a few times. The chain is built from TRBV6-8 and TRBJ1-1; TRBD1 might be the D (5 bases). The V gene's germline CDR1 is MNHGY and CDR2 SAAAGT. This CDR3 spans 16 amino acids. Trimming removed 2 bases at V and 0 bases at J, with 13 bases between. The CDR3: CASSYRAGRMNTEAFF. CDR3 DNA sequence: TGTGCCAGCAGTTACCGAGCGGGACGGATGAACACTGAAGCTTTCTTT.

The V gene is TRBV11-2, the J gene TRBJ1-2; D gene uncertain. Germline CDR1 and CDR2: SGHAT and FQNNGV. V was shortened by 8 bases and J by 2 bases, with 15 bases between the two germline ends. This CDR3 region has 14 residues. The CDR3 sequence is CASGRPQKNYGYTF. The CDR3 nucleotides are TGTGCCAGCGGCCGTCCCCAGAAGAACTATGGCTACACCTTC.

In its sample, this clonotype was seen a few times. V usage is TRBV5-4 and J usage is TRBJ2-5; TRBD2 matches at 7 bases. V lost 3 bases, J lost 7 bases, and 9 bases stayed unmatched. Germline V CDR1 and CDR2: SGHNT, YYREEE (reference sequence). This CDR3 contains 14 residues. For the CDR3, the DNA is TGTGCCAGCAGCTCCACTAGGGAGGGGCGGACCCAGTACTTC. This encodes CASSSTREGRTQYF.

V usage is TRBV6-2 or TRBV6-3 and J usage is TRBJ2-3; D gene uncertain. This CDR3 comprises 14 residues. V was cut by 7 bases and J by 7 bases, with 18 bases left in between. CDR1 and CDR2 (germline): MNHEY, SVGEGT. Here the CDR3 reads CASTHGPGTYTQYF. The CDR3 DNA reads TGTGCCAGCACCCACGGGCCAGGAACTTATACGCAGTATTTT.